This record looks at one T cell receptor beta chain sequence and its context. Its antigen is currently unknown. The CDR3 is cut off 3 residues early in the read; its end comes from the germline J gene. Repertoires were generated with immunoSEQ multiplex PCR, while TCRdb's copy carries only in-frame clones and drops some. Its table records around 48,000 clones. Germline loops: CDR1 SNHLY, CDR2 FYNNEI. V was trimmed by 3 bases and J by 2 bases, leaving 11 bases between them. CDR3 length equals 15 residues. This record comes from a study of Tregs in tolerant kidney transplant recipients. Study-level background: Mixed chimerism was transient after nonmyeloablative marrow transplants from related graft donors.

Study findings and constraints: In tolerant patients, donor-specific Tregs outgrew total Tregs, suggesting antigen-driven expansion.

Sample: CD4+ T cells from blood, taken before the transplant. The chain employs TRBV2 and TRBJ2-1, with D maybe TRBD1 (6 bases). The sequence was collected from a human donor who received a combined kidney and bone marrow transplant. The CDR3: CASSEQGSTYNEQFF. CDR3 DNA (partial): TGTGCCAGCAGTGAGCAGGGGTCAACCTACAATGAG.